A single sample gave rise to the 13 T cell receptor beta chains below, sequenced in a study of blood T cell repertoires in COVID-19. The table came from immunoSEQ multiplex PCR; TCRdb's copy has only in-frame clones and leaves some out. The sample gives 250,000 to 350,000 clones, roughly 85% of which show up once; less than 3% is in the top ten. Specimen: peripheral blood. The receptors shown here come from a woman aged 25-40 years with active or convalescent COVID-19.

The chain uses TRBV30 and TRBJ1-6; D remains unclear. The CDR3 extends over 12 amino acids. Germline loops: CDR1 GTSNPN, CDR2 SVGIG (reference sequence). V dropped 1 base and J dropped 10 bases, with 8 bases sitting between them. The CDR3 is CAWSEQYSPLHF. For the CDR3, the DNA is TGTGCCTGGAGTGAACAGTACTCACCCCTCCACTTT.

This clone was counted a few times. The CDR3 loop reads CASMKDRGNYGYTF. DNA of the CDR3: TGTGCCAGCATGAAGGACAGGGGGAACTATGGCTACACCTTC. The chain uses TRBV27 and TRBJ1-2; 10 nucleotides line up with TRBD1. Germline CDR1 is MNHEY and CDR2 is SMNVEV (reference sequence). V was clipped by 7 bases and J by 2 bases; unmatched bases: 4. This CDR3 is built from 14 residues.

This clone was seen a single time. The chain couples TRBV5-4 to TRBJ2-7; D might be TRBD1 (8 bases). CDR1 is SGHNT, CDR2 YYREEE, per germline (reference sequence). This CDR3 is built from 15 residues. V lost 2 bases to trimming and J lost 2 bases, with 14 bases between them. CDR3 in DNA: TGTGCCAGCAGCTTTACAGGGGGGAGGGCCTACGAGCAGTACTTC. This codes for CASSFTGGRAYEQYF.

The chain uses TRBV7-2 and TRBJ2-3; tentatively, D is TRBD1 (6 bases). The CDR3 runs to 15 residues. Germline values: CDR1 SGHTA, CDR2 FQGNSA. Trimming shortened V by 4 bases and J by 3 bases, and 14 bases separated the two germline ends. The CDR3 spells CASSSGVFGTDTQYF. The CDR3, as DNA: TGTGCCAGCAGCTCAGGGGTTTTTGGGACAGATACGCAGTATTTT.

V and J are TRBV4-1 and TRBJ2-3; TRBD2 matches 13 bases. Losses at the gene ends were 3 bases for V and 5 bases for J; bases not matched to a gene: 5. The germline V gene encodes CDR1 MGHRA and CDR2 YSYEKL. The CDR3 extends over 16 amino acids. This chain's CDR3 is CASSQPLAGGLDTQYF. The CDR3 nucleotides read TGCGCCAGCAGCCAGCCACTAGCGGGGGGGTTAGATACGCAGTATTTT.

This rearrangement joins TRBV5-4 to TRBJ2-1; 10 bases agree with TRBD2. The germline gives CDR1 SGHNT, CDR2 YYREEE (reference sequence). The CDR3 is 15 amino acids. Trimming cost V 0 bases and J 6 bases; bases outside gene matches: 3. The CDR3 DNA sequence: TGTGCCAGCAGCTTGGATAGCGGGGGGAGCAATGAGCAGTTCTTC. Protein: CASSLDSGGSNEQFF.

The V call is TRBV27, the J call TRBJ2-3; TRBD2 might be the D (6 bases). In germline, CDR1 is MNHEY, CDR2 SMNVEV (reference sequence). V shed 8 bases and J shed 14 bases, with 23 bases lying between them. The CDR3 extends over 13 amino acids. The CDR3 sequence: CASGLLGTSVVYF. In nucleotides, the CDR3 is TGTGCCAGCGGATTGCTCGGGACTTCAGTAGTGTATTTT.

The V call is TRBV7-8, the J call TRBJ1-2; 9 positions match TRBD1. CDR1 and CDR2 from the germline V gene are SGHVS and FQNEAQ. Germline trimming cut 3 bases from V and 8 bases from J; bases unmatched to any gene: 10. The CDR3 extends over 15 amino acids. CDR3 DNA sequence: TGTGCCAGCAGCTTCCTCGGGACAGGGTCGGACGGCTACACCTTC. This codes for CASSFLGTGSDGYTF.

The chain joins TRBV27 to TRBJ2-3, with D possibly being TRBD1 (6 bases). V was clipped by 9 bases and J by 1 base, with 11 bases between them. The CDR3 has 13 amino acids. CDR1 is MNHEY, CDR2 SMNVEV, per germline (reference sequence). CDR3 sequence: CASNRARTDTQYF. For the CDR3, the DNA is TGTGCCAGTAACAGGGCCCGCACAGATACGCAGTATTTT.

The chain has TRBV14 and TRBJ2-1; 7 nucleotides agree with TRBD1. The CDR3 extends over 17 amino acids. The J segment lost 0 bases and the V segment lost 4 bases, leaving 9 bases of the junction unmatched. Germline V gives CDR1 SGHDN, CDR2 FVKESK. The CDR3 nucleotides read TGTGCCAGCAGCCCACCTGGACAGGTCCTCTCCTACAATGAGCAGTTCTTC. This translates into CASSPPGQVLSYNEQFF.

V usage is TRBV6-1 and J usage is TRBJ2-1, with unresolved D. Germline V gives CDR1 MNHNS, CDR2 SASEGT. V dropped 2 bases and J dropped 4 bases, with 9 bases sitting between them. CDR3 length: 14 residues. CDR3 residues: CASSEPDSYNEQFF. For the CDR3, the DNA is TGTGCCAGCAGTGAACCAGACTCATACAATGAGCAGTTCTTC.

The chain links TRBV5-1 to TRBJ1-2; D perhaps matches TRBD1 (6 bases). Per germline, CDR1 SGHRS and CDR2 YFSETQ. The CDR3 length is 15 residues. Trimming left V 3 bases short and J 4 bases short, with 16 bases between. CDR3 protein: CASSSDSPGGYGYTF. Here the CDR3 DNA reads TGCGCCAGCAGCTCGGACAGCCCTGGGGGCTATGGCTACACCTTC.

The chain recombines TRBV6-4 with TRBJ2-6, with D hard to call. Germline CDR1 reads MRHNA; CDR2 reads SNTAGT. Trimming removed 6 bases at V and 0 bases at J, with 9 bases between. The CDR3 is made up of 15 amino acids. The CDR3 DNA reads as TGTGCCAGCAGCGCCGCGAGCTCTGGGGCCAACGTCCTGACTTTC. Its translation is CASSAASSGANVLTF.